Following are 31 T cell receptor beta chains from one sample sequenced in a study of cytomegalovirus exposure and HLA in healthy donors. Amplification used 60 Vbeta primers and 13 Jbeta primers. This table comes from immunoSEQ multiplex PCR, and its TCRdb copy is limited to in-frame clones, with some not included. The sample has fewer than 150,000 clones, around 80% seen once. Sequencing input: PBMCs. The source is a man in his forties in good health and CMV-seropositive.

The chain couples TRBV27 to TRBJ1-2; D gene unclear. V lost 4 bases, J lost 14 bases, and 17 bases lay in between. Germline V gives CDR1 MNHEY, CDR2 SMNVEV (reference sequence). This CDR3 region has 12 residues. The CDR3 loop reads CASSSGRTTLTF. DNA for the CDR3: TGTGCCAGCAGTTCCGGACGGACTACTTTAACCTTC.

The chain combines TRBV29-1 with TRBJ1-5, with D perhaps TRBD1 (5 bases). Trimming took 3 bases from V and 5 from J, leaving 11 bases between them. The germline gives CDR1 SQVTM, CDR2 ANQGSEA. The CDR3 is 13 amino acids. CDR3: CSVDPQDYQPQHF. Written as DNA, the CDR3 is TGCAGCGTTGATCCACAGGATTATCAGCCCCAGCATTTT. The complete variable domain, with remaining parts taken from reference TRBV29-1 and TRBJ1-5, reads SAVISQKPSRDICQRGTSLTIQCQVDSQVTMMFWYRQQPGQSLTLIATANQGSEATYESGFVIDKFPISRPNLTFSTLTVSNMSPEDSSIYLCSVDPQDYQPQHFGDGTRLSIL.

The genes are TRBV4-1 and TRBJ1-5; 7 nucleotides match TRBD1. Unmatched junction bases numbered 5, after V lost 0 bases and J lost 6 bases. Per germline, CDR1 MGHRA and CDR2 YSYEKL. The CDR3 contains 15 residues. CDR3 protein: CASSQDSQGGQPQHF. DNA for the CDR3: TGCGCCAGCAGCCAAGATAGTCAGGGGGGTCAGCCCCAGCATTTT.

V gene TRBV6-5 combines with J gene TRBJ1-6; D is unclear. Germline CDR1 reads MNHEY; CDR2 reads SVGAGI. The CDR3 loop spans 16 amino acids. The V end lost 0 bases, the J end lost 9 bases, and 15 bases lay between the germline ends. The CDR3 spells CASSYSTGDFGSPLHF. CDR3 coding DNA: TGTGCCAGCAGTTACTCGACCGGTGACTTCGGTTCACCCCTCCACTTT.

V and J are TRBV7-2 and TRBJ2-6; D unresolved. The V end was cut by 2 bases, the J end by 4 bases, with 15 bases between. Germline CDR1 is SGHTA and CDR2 is FQGNSA. The CDR3 is made up of 17 amino acids. The CDR3 DNA sequence: TGTGCCAGCAGCTTATACCATCCTGCGACAGGGGCCAACGTCCTGACTTTC. Translation gives CASSLYHPATGANVLTF.

The gene calls are TRBV2 and TRBJ1-4; no clear D gene. With 7 bases removed from V and 5 bases from J, the gap between germline ends came to 14 bases. This CDR3 has 14 residues. Germline V gene data show CDR1 as SNHLY and CDR2 as FYNNEI. The CDR3 DNA is TGTGCCAGCACCCCTGGGGAGGGAAATGAAAAACTGTTTTTT. It codes for CASTPGEGNEKLFF.

The chain links TRBV19 to TRBJ1-4; 7 nucleotides match TRBD1. The germline V gene encodes CDR1 LNHDA and CDR2 SQIVND (reference sequence). The CDR3 totals 15 residues. J lost 7 bases, V lost 4 bases, and 9 bases had no gene match. Written as DNA, the CDR3 is TGTGCCAGTAGTACCACCGGGACAGTGGGTGAAAAACTGTTTTTT. Amino acid sequence: CASSTTGTVGEKLFF.

The chain joins TRBV19 to TRBJ2-7; perhaps TRBD1 as D (6 bases). CDR1 and CDR2 from the germline V gene are LNHDA and SQIVND (reference sequence). The CDR3 has 13 residues. Trimming removed 4 bases from V and 1 base from J, with 8 bases in between. The CDR3 protein is CASSRGQSYEQYF. CDR3 bases: TGTGCCAGTAGTAGGGGGCAGTCCTACGAGCAGTACTTC.

The chain employs TRBV11-2 and TRBJ2-3; D gene unclear. Looked up from germline, CDR1 is SGHAT and CDR2 is FQNNGV. The CDR3 has 12 amino acids. Trimming left V 3 bases short and J 7 bases short, with 8 bases between. The DNA for the CDR3 is TGTGCCAGCAGCTTCGAGAAAAATACGCAGTATTTT. Translating gives CASSFEKNTQYF.

This chain joins TRBV4-2 and TRBJ2-7; no clear D gene. Germline lookup yields CDR1 LGHNA and CDR2 YNFKEQ. V dropped 4 bases and J dropped 1 base, with 8 bases sitting between them. The CDR3 loop spans 13 amino acids. The CDR3 reads CASSLGRSYEQYF. Written as DNA, the CDR3 is TGTGCCAGCAGCCTGGGCAGGTCCTACGAGCAGTACTTC.

The chain combines TRBV19 with TRBJ2-7; 10 nucleotides agree with TRBD2. This CDR3 comprises 15 residues. V dropped 1 base and J dropped 0; count of bases not matched to a gene: 0. Germline V gene sequence: CDR1 LNHDA, CDR2 SQIVND (reference sequence). For the CDR3, the DNA is TGTGCCAGTAGTATAGTAGCGGGAGGCTCCTACGAGCAGTACTTC. It is translated as CASSIVAGGSYEQYF. The complete variable domain, with remaining parts taken from reference TRBV19 and TRBJ2-7, reads DGGITQSPKYLFRKEGQNVTLSCEQNLNHDAMYWYRQDPGQGLRLIYYSQIVNDFQKGDIAEGYSVSREKKESFPLTVTSAQKNPTAFYLCASSIVAGGSYEQYFGPGTRLTVT.

This chain uses TRBV4-3 with TRBJ2-2; 7 bases fit TRBD2. There are 15 residues in the CDR3. Germline trimming cut 2 bases from V and 5 bases from J; bases unmatched to any gene: 5. From germline, CDR1 is LGHNA and CDR2 YSLEER. DNA for the CDR3: TGCGCCAGCAGCCAATATGGGAGGGGTACCGGGGAGCTGTTTTTT. Encoded protein: CASSQYGRGTGELFF.

The chain joins TRBV28 to TRBJ1-4; D not resolved. V lost 5 bases, J lost 6 bases, and 7 bases lay in between. There are 12 residues in the CDR3. Germline V gene data show CDR1 as MDHEN and CDR2 as SYDVKM. In DNA, the CDR3 is TGTGCCAGCAGTCAGCGAGATGAAAAACTGTTTTTT. Encoded protein: CASSQRDEKLFF.

The rearrangement uses TRBV28 and TRBJ1-4; tentative D call: TRBD1 (6 bases). V lost 2 bases, J lost 7 bases, and 14 bases lay in between. The CDR3 contains 15 residues. From germline, CDR1 is MDHEN and CDR2 SYDVKM. The CDR3, as DNA: TGTGCCAGCAGTTTAGATGGGATAGGGGGTGAAAAACTGTTTTTT. Its protein is CASSLDGIGGEKLFF.

J is TRBJ1-5 and V is TRBV15; D gene uncertain. V dropped 0 bases and J dropped 3 bases, with 12 bases sitting between them. Germline CDR1 and CDR2: LNHNV and YYDKDF (reference sequence). The CDR3 runs to 16 residues. In DNA, the CDR3 is TGTGCCACCAGCAGAGATAGGGTCGGACTCAATCAGCCCCAGCATTTT. This translates into CATSRDRVGLNQPQHF. Supplemented by reference TRBV15 and TRBJ1-5, the full variable domain reads DAMVIQNPRYQVTQFGKPVTLSCSQTLNHNVMYWYQQKSSQAPKLLFHYYDKDFNNEADTPDNFQSRRPNTSFCFLDIRSPGLGDTAMYLCATSRDRVGLNQPQHFGDGTRLSIL.

This CDR3 reads CASSKVFEGSYNSPLHF. The CDR3, as DNA: TGTGCCAGCAGCAAGGTATTTGAAGGGAGCTATAATTCACCCCTCCACTTT. The chain is built from TRBV7-2 and TRBJ1-6, with D uncertain. The CDR3 sequence is 17 residues long. The V end was cut by 5 bases, the J end by 3 bases, with 17 bases between. Germline CDR1 is SGHTA and CDR2 is FQGNSA.

This chain uses TRBV5-1 with TRBJ1-5; D ambiguous. The CDR3 length is 14 residues. Per the germline V gene, CDR1 is SGHRS and CDR2 is YFSETQ. V was trimmed by 0 bases and J by 0 bases, leaving 4 bases between them. CDR3 region: CASSLDYSNQPQHF. DNA for the CDR3: TGCGCCAGCAGCTTGGATTATAGCAATCAGCCCCAGCATTTT.

This clone was found a few times. Compared with germline, one end of the junction differs, possibly owing to a read error. This chain links TRBV5-1 with TRBJ2-7; 8 bases fit TRBD1. The germline CDR1 and CDR2 sequences are SGHRS and YFSETQ. The CDR3 consists of 14 residues. Written as DNA, the CDR3 is TGTGCCAGCAGCTTGGACAGGGAGATCCACGAGCAGTACTTC. Protein product: CASSLDREIHEQYF.

This sequence joins TRBV7-9 and TRBJ1-1; 7 bases fit TRBD1. Germline CDR1 and CDR2: SEHNR and FQNEAQ (reference sequence). CDR3 length equals 15 residues. V was pared by 1 base and J by 3 bases, with 5 bases of the junction left unmatched. CDR3 coding DNA: TGTGCCAGCAGCTTAGGTGTCAGGGGGGACACTGAAGCTTTCTTT. Translating gives CASSLGVRGDTEAFF.

V gene TRBV4-3 combines with J gene TRBJ2-1; D perhaps matches TRBD2 (5 bases). This CDR3 has 18 residues. The germline CDR1 and CDR2 sequences are LGHNA and YSLEER. Trimming pared 0 bases from V and 4 bases from J, leaving 19 bases between. The CDR3 is CASSQDPQGSSGYNEQFF. The CDR3 coding sequence is TGCGCCAGCAGCCAAGATCCTCAAGGGAGCAGTGGGTACAATGAGCAGTTCTTC.

The CDR3 is CASSDGTGYTEAFF. The CDR3 DNA reads TGTGCCAGCAGCGACGGGACAGGGTACACTGAAGCTTTCTTT. The chain is built from TRBV7-9 and TRBJ1-1, with 9 bases identical to TRBD1. V lost 5 bases, J lost 3 bases, and 4 bases stayed unmatched. This CDR3 is 14 amino acids long. Germline V gene sequence: CDR1 SEHNR, CDR2 FQNEAQ (reference sequence).

The chain employs TRBV7-9 and TRBJ2-7; D is perhaps TRBD1 (6 bases). Trimming removed 3 bases from V and 6 bases from J, with 24 bases in between. This CDR3 has 17 amino acids. CDR1 and CDR2 (germline): SEHNR, FQNEAQ (reference sequence). CDR3 in amino acids: CASSLNSWDNVRGEQYF. Written as DNA, the CDR3 is TGTGCCAGCAGCTTGAACTCTTGGGACAACGTAAGGGGCGAGCAGTACTTC.

The chain carries TRBV18 and TRBJ2-3; D possibly corresponds to TRBD2 (6 bases). The CDR3 has 13 amino acids. Trimming left V 6 bases short and J 2 bases short, with 9 bases between. In germline, CDR1 is KGHSH, CDR2 LQKENI. The CDR3 coding sequence is TGTGCCAGCTCGGGCGGGGTCACAGATACGCAGTATTTT. This gives the protein CASSGGVTDTQYF. Filled out from reference TRBV18 and TRBJ2-3, the complete variable domain reads NAGVMQNPRHLVRRRGQEARLRCSPMKGHSHVYWYRQLPEEGLKFMVYLQKENIIDESGMPKERFSAEFPKEGPSILRIQQVVRGDSAAYFCASSGGVTDTQYFGPGTRLTVL.

In this sample, this clone turned up a few times. The chain couples TRBV5-6 to TRBJ2-3; D remains ambiguous. Germline CDR1 and CDR2: SGHDT and YYEEEE. The CDR3 loop spans 14 amino acids. V lost 4 bases and J 3 bases, leaving 12 bases between the germline ends. CDR3 residues: CASSTPPETDTQYF. The CDR3 region has the DNA TGTGCCAGCAGCACTCCACCGGAGACAGATACGCAGTATTTT.

This chain uses TRBV12-5 with TRBJ1-1, with D maybe TRBD1 (6 bases). The CDR3 has 14 amino acids. The V gene lost 5 bases and the J gene lost 0 bases, with 10 bases spanning the gap. CDR1 and CDR2 (germline): LGHNT, FRNRAP. In DNA, the CDR3 is TGTGCTAGTGGTCCCCGGACAGTGAACACTGAAGCTTTCTTT. Translating gives CASGPRTVNTEAFF.

The J gene is TRBJ1-1, the V gene TRBV4-3; D possibly corresponds to TRBD1 (6 bases). Trimming removed 3 bases at V and 6 bases at J, with 23 bases between. Germline lookup yields CDR1 LGHNA and CDR2 YSLEER. CDR3 length: 17 residues. This chain's CDR3 is CASSQNPLGRGWAEAFF. The CDR3 region has the DNA TGCGCCAGCAGCCAGAACCCCCTTGGCAGGGGATGGGCTGAAGCTTTCTTT.

V is TRBV6-1 and J is TRBJ1-2, with 9 bases identical to TRBD1. CDR1 is MNHNS and CDR2 is SASEGT in the germline V gene. The CDR3 has 14 amino acids. Unmatched junction bases numbered 5, after V lost 5 bases and J lost 4 bases. The CDR3 sequence: CASSRQGDAYGYTF. DNA for the CDR3: TGTGCCAGCAGTAGACAGGGGGACGCCTATGGCTACACCTTC.

The genes are TRBV5-1 and TRBJ2-4; 12 nucleotides line up with TRBD1. After removal of 1 base from V and 15 bases from J, the junction contained 8 bases not matched to a gene. CDR3 length equals 14 residues. CDR1 and CDR2 (germline): SGHRS, YFSETQ. The CDR3 loop reads CASSLTGQGAVTYF. CDR3 DNA: TGCGCCAGCAGCTTGACGGGACAGGGGGCGGTTACGTACTTC.

This chain uses TRBV10-3 with TRBJ2-5; 7 bases map to TRBD2. V was pared by 11 bases and J by 6 bases, with 9 bases of the junction left unmatched. The CDR3 is made up of 12 amino acids. Germline CDR1 reads ENHRY; CDR2 reads SYGVKD. The CDR3 sequence is CAFPGRLKTQYF. The CDR3 DNA follows: TGTGCCTTCCCCGGGAGGTTGAAGACCCAGTACTTC.

This sequence joins TRBV7-8 and TRBJ2-3; a possible D gene is TRBD2 (6 bases). Trimming removed 2 bases from V and 2 bases from J, with 14 bases in between. Germline loops: CDR1 SGHVS, CDR2 FQNEAQ. The CDR3 has 16 residues. The CDR3 here is CASSLIFGGVTDTQYF. CDR3 sequence (DNA): TGTGCCAGCAGCTTAATATTCGGGGGAGTCACAGATACGCAGTATTTT.

This chain links TRBV7-2 with TRBJ2-5, with 9 positions matching TRBD1. V gave up 5 bases and J gave up 6 bases; unmatched junction bases: 7. Germline CDR1 is SGHTA and CDR2 is FQGNSA. This CDR3 spans 14 amino acids. The CDR3 DNA reads TGTGCCAGCAGCACCACAGGGGGCGGGAAGACCCAGTACTTC. Amino acid sequence: CASSTTGGGKTQYF.